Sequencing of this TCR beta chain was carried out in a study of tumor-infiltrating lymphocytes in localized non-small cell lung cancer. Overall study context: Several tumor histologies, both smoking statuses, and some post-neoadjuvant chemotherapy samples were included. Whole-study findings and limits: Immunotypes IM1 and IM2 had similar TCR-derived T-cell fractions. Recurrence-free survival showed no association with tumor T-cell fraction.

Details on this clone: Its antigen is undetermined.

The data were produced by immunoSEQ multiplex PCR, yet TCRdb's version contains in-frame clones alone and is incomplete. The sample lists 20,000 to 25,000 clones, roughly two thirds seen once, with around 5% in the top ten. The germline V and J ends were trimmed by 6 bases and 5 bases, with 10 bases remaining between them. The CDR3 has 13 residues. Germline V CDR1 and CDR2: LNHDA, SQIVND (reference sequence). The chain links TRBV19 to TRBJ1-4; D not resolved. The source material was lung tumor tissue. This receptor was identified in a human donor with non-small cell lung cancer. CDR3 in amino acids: CASSLSLNEKLFF. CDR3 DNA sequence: TGTGCCAGTAGCTTGTCGCTAAATGAAAAACTGTTTTTT. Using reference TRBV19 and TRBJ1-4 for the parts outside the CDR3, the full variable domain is DGGITQSPKYLFRKEGQNVTLSCEQNLNHDAMYWYRQDPGQGLRLIYYSQIVNDFQKGDIAEGYSVSREKKESFPLTVTSAQKNPTAFYLCASSLSLNEKLFFGSGTQLSVL.